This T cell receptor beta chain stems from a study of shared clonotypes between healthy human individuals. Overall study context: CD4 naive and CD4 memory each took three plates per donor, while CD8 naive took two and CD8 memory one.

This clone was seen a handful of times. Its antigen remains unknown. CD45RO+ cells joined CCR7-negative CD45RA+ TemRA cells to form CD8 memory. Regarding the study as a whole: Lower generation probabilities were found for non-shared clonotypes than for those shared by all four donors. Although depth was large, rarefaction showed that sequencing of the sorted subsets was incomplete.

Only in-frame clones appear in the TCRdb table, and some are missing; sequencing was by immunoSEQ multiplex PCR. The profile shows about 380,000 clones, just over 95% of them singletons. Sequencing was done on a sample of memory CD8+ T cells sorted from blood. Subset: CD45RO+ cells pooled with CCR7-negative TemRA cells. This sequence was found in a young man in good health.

CDR3 nucleotide sequence: TGTGCCTCGGGGAGATTAGGGGACACTGAAGCTTTCTTT. It translates to CASGRLGDTEAFF. This rearrangement joins TRBV30 to TRBJ1-1, with D possibly TRBD1 on 5 matching bases. The CDR3 consists of 13 residues. The V end was cut by 7 bases, the J end by 3 bases, with 15 bases between. Looked up from germline, CDR1 is GTSNPN and CDR2 is SVGIG (reference sequence).